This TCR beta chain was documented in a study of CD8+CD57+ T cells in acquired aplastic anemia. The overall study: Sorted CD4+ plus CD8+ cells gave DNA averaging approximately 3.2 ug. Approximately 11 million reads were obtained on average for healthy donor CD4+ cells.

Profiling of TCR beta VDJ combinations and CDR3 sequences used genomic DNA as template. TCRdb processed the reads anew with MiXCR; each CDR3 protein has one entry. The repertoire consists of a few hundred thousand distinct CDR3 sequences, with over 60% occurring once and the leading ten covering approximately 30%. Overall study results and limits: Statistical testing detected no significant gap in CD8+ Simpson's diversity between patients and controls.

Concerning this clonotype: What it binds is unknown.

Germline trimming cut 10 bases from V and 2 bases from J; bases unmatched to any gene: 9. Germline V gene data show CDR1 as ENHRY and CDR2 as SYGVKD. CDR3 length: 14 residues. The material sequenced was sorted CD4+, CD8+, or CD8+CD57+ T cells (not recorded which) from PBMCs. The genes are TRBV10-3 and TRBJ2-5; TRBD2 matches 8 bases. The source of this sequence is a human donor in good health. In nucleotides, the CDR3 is TGTGCCACCAAGGGTAGCGGGACTCAAGAGACCCAGTACTTC. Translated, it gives CATKGSGTQETQYF.